This TCR beta chain was observed in a study of spatial heterogeneity in lung cancer. CDR1 is SGDLS and CDR2 is YYNGEE in the germline V gene. V shed 4 bases, J shed 1 base, and the junction held 6 bases outside the gene matches. The CDR3 loop spans 16 amino acids. TCRdb processed the 5' RACE reads anew with MiXCR; each CDR3 protein has one entry. The table has around 87,000 distinct CDR3 sequences, approximately 12% seen once; the top ten hold roughly two fifths. Noted time point: sample taken at primary tumor resection. No cells were sorted before sequencing. The whole RNA sequenced was extracted from tumor, nontumor lung or frozen PBMC.

The material was PBMCs, obtained at surgery. The receptor comes from a male donor with early-stage non-small cell lung cancer. V and J are TRBV9 and TRBJ2-1; 9 nucleotides line up with TRBD1. CDR3 DNA sequence: TGTGCCAGCAGCAAAAGGGGACAGGGATCCTACAATGAGCAGTTCTTC. Its protein is CASSKRGQGSYNEQFF.